This T cell receptor beta chain is from a study of T cell responses to AZD1222 COVID-19 vaccine. The protocol was immunoSEQ multiplex PCR, while the TCRdb copy is restricted to in-frame clones and leaves out a portion. The data hold roughly 160,000 clones, with approximately 91% observed a single time. With regard to this clone: Its antigen is unidentified.

Whole-study results and caveats: White British donors predominated, females outnumbered males, and clonal diversity was possibly underestimated. The CD4 TCRs associated with vaccination extended across spike and predominated at 160-218 and 743-854.

The CDR3 is made up of 12 amino acids. Germline V gives CDR1 SNHLY, CDR2 FYNNEI. The V and J ends lost 5 bases and 5 bases respectively, with 7 bases between them. The TCR sequence derives from an adult in good health. The chain has TRBV2 and TRBJ2-1; D is ambiguous. The input for sequencing was peripheral blood, taken on day 0 of AZD1222 vaccination. The CDR3 here is CASSQDDNEQFF. CDR3 in DNA: TGTGCCAGCAGTCAGGACGACAATGAGCAGTTCTTC.